This TCR beta chain derives from a study of breast tumors, draining lymph nodes, adjacent tissues. TCRdb reprocessed the multiplex PCR reads with MiXCR, giving one entry per CDR3 protein. The top ten hold approximately 5.4% of the sample, which has some 110,000 distinct CDR3 sequences, about 30% seen once. J gave up 6 bases and V 6 bases, and 11 bases lay outside the gene matches. Germline values: CDR1 SGHRS, CDR2 YFSETQ. CDR3 length: 15 amino acids. At least ten counts were recorded for this clonotype. Its antigen remains unidentified. The lymph nodes were axillary draining lymph nodes from breast cancer patients. General study points: Tumor repertoires ranked between lymph nodes and nontumor tissue in diversity, with V and J gene preferences.

The source material was axillary lymph node tissue. The receptor was derived from a female donor with breast cancer. Some clones in this sample may be carry-over from other donors' samples. The chain is built from TRBV5-1 and TRBJ2-4; 8 nucleotides match TRBD2. The CDR3 region is CASTLGSGIGNIQYF. The CDR3 DNA is TGCGCCAGCACCCTTGGTAGCGGGATTGGAAACATTCAGTACTTC.